One T cell receptor beta chain is described in this entry. Germline V gene sequence: CDR1 SGHRS, CDR2 YFSETQ. This CDR3 comprises 15 residues. J was trimmed by 2 bases and V by 1 base; bases with no gene match: 2. The data originate from a study of T cell responses to AZD1222 COVID-19 vaccine. The protocol was immunoSEQ multiplex PCR, while the TCRdb copy is restricted to in-frame clones and leaves out a portion. The profile covers about 73,000 clones, with nearly 90% appearing a single time and 7.5% to 10% taken by the ten largest. The chain uses TRBV5-1 and TRBJ2-1; 8 bases map to TRBD1. This sequence originates from an adult who received the AZD1222 COVID-19 vaccine. Sequencing used peripheral blood, obtained 28 days after the second AZD1222 dose. The CDR3 sequence is CASSLTGGTYNEQFF. CDR3 sequence (DNA): TGCGCCAGCAGCTTGACAGGGGGAACCTACAATGAGCAGTTCTTC.